The rows below give T cell receptor beta chains drawn from one sample of a study of T cell responses to AZD1222 COVID-19 vaccine. Only in-frame clones appear in the TCRdb table, and some are missing; sequencing was by immunoSEQ multiplex PCR. The data contain some 110,000 clones, roughly 92% of them seen just once; the ten biggest clones take up 1.6%. This specimen consisted of peripheral blood, obtained 28 days after the second AZD1222 dose. These receptors all stem from an adult who received the AZD1222 COVID-19 vaccine. Each CDR3 is given with its conserved first and last residue. The order of the fields is clone size, D gene, J gene, V gene, CDR3 protein, CDR3 DNA. D genes are given only for firm matches. The size entry is marked missing in some rows and otherwise reads once, few, many or a size class.

size: .; D: .; J: TRBJ1-2; V: TRBV6-6; CDR3: CASSYSLAFNYGYTF; DNA: TGTGCCAGCAGTTACTCGTTGGCCTTTAACTATGGCTACACCTTC
size: .; D: .; J: TRBJ1-6; V: TRBV10-3; CDR3: CAISEMDRSPLHF; DNA: TGTGCCATCAGTGAGATGGACCGCTCACCCCTCCACTTT
size: .; D: .; J: TRBJ1-5; V: TRBV7-6; CDR3: CASSFYPRNQPQHF; DNA: TGTGCCAGCAGCTTTTATCCGAGGAATCAGCCCCAGCATTTT
size: .; D: TRBD1; J: TRBJ1-5; V: TRBV4-1; CDR3: CASSQGDRDNQPQHF; DNA: TGCGCCAGCAGCCAAGGGGACAGAGACAATCAGCCCCAGCATTTT
size: .; D: .; J: TRBJ1-4; V: TRBV7-7; CDR3: CASSLDPGEKLFF; DNA: TGTGCCAGCAGCTTGGATCCCGGCGAAAAACTGTTTTTT
size: .; D: .; J: TRBJ2-7; V: TRBV20-1; CDR3: CSAERINEQYF; DNA: TGCAGTGCTGAGAGAATCAACGAGCAGTACTTC
size: once; D: TRBD1; J: TRBJ2-1; V: TRBV27; CDR3: CASSFGQGAHNEQFF; DNA: TGTGCCAGCAGTTTTGGACAGGGGGCACACAATGAGCAGTTCTTC
size: .; D: TRBD1; J: TRBJ2-7; V: TRBV28; CDR3: CASSTGTGIDRNEQYF; DNA: TGTGCCAGCAGTACCGGGACAGGGATTGATCGCAACGAGCAGTACTTC
size: .; D: TRBD2; J: TRBJ2-3; V: TRBV9; CDR3: CASSVGTSGYTQYF; DNA: TGTGCCAGCAGCGTAGGTACTAGCGGCTATACGCAGTATTTT
size: .; D: .; J: TRBJ2-1; V: TRBV14; CDR3: CASSHLTGRVHNEQFF; DNA: TGTGCCAGCAGCCATCTAACGGGACGCGTGCACAATGAGCAGTTCTTC
size: .; D: TRBD1; J: TRBJ2-7; V: TRBV28; CDR3: CASSLGQGPYEQYF; DNA: TGTGCCAGCAGTTTAGGACAGGGACCCTACGAGCAGTACTTC
size: .; D: .; J: TRBJ2-5; V: TRBV5-1; CDR3: CASSDNRAGGETQYF; DNA: TGCGCCAGCAGCGATAACAGGGCCGGCGGAGAGACCCAGTACTTC
size: .; D: .; J: TRBJ1-5; V: TRBV27; CDR3: CASSLSGTSNQPQHF; DNA: TGTGCCAGCAGTCTATCCGGGACAAGCAATCAGCCCCAGCATTTT
size: few; D: .; J: TRBJ2-1; V: TRBV7-3; CDR3: CASSLAGVNEQFF; DNA: TGTGCCAGCAGCTTAGCTGGGGTTAATGAGCAGTTCTTC
size: .; D: .; J: TRBJ1-1; V: TRBV7-3; CDR3: CASSDTRQGNTEAFF; DNA: TGTGCCAGCAGCGACACCAGGCAGGGGAACACTGAAGCTTTCTTT
size: .; D: TRBD2; J: TRBJ2-7; V: TRBV10-1; CDR3: CASSGTRGEQYF; DNA: TGCGCCAGTTCCGGGACTAGGGGCGAGCAGTACTTC
size: .; D: .; J: TRBJ1-6; V: TRBV6-6; CDR3: CASSYPLTNSPLHF; DNA: TGTGCCAGCAGTTACCCCCTGACTAATTCACCCCTCCACTTT
size: .; D: .; J: TRBJ1-6; V: TRBV27; CDR3: CASSLSEGSYNSPLHF; DNA: TGTGCCAGCAGTTTATCTGAGGGGTCCTATAATTCACCCCTCCACTTT
size: once; D: .; J: TRBJ1-1; V: TRBV5-1; CDR3: CASSPRLLSTEAFF; DNA: TGCGCCAGCAGCCCGAGACTCCTGAGCACTGAAGCTTTCTTT
size: .; D: .; J: TRBJ2-4; V: TRBV19; CDR3: CASRKTGTAFYF; DNA: TGTGCCAGTAGAAAAACCGGGACGGCCTTCTACTTC
size: .; D: TRBD2; J: TRBJ2-5; V: TRBV27; CDR3: CASSSLAGSGGETQYF; DNA: TGTGCCAGCAGCTCACTAGCTGGATCGGGAGGGGAGACCCAGTACTTC
size: .; D: .; J: TRBJ1-2; V: TRBV7-9; CDR3: CASSRSIGRTNYGYTF; DNA: TGTGCCAGCAGTCGAAGTATAGGCAGGACTAACTATGGCTACACCTTC
size: .; D: .; J: TRBJ2-5; V: TRBV30; CDR3: CAWSVTGYETQYF; DNA: TGTGCCTGGAGTGTAACTGGCTATGAGACCCAGTACTTC
size: .; D: .; J: TRBJ1-6; V: TRBV27; CDR3: CASSFEGQGSPLHF; DNA: TGTGCCAGCAGTTTCGAGGGGCAGGGTTCACCCCTCCACTTT
size: .; D: .; J: TRBJ2-5; V: TRBV7-9; CDR3: CASSLELATQTQYF; DNA: TGTGCCAGCAGCTTAGAACTAGCCACCCAGACCCAGTACTTC
size: once; D: .; J: TRBJ1-1; V: TRBV12-3/TRBV12-4; CDR3: CASSLGPSTEAFF; DNA: TGTGCCAGCAGTTTGGGACCAAGCACTGAAGCTTTCTTT